This is a list of T cell receptor beta chains from one sample in a study of blood T cell repertoires in COVID-19. The method was immunoSEQ multiplex PCR; TCRdb's version includes in-frame clones alone and lacks a portion of them. The data hold about 280,000 clones, with around 89% observed a single time. Sequencing input: PBMCs or T cells enriched from blood (not recorded which). These receptors came from a woman under 30 with acute COVID-19. Both conserved end residues are part of each CDR3. D genes are given only for firm matches. The size entry is marked missing in some rows and otherwise reads once, few, many or a size class.

V gene: TRBV5-1; J gene: TRBJ1-2; CDR3 length: 17; clone size: once; D gene: TRBD1; CDR3 DNA: TGCGCCAGCAGCTTAGTCCCGGGACAGGGACCTAACTATGGCTACACCTTC; CDR3 protein: CASSLVPGQGPNYGYTF
V gene: TRBV7-2; J gene: TRBJ2-5; CDR3 length: 16; clone size: -; D gene: -; CDR3 DNA: TGTGCCAGCAGCTTAGAATTGGGGGGATCCGGAGAGACCCAGTACTTC; CDR3 protein: CASSLELGGSGETQYF
V gene: TRBV2; J gene: TRBJ1-5; CDR3 length: 13; clone size: -; D gene: -; CDR3 DNA: TGTGCCAGCAGTACGGACAGAAATCAGCCCCAGCATTTT; CDR3 protein: CASSTDRNQPQHF
V gene: TRBV4-1; J gene: TRBJ1-2; CDR3 length: 15; clone size: -; D gene: TRBD1; CDR3 DNA: TGCGCCAGCAGCCAAGTGGGGCAGGGGGCGCATGGCTACACCTTC; CDR3 protein: CASSQVGQGAHGYTF
V gene: TRBV7-3; J gene: TRBJ2-5; CDR3 length: 16; clone size: -; D gene: -; CDR3 DNA: TGTGCCAGCAGCTTAGGCGGGGTACGGAACCAAGAGACCCAGTACTTC; CDR3 protein: CASSLGGVRNQETQYF
V gene: TRBV3-1/TRBV3-2; J gene: TRBJ1-1; CDR3 length: 14; clone size: -; D gene: TRBD1; CDR3 DNA: TGTGCCAGCAGCCAGTACCGTCAGGGGGCGAGGGCTTTCTTT; CDR3 protein: CASSQYRQGARAFF
V gene: TRBV3-1/TRBV3-2; J gene: TRBJ1-1; CDR3 length: 14; clone size: -; D gene: TRBD1; CDR3 DNA: TGTGCCAGCAGCCAGGGACAGGGGTGGACTGAAGCTTTCTTT; CDR3 protein: CASSQGQGWTEAFF
V gene: TRBV11-2; J gene: TRBJ1-3; CDR3 length: 15; clone size: -; D gene: -; CDR3 DNA: TGTGCCAGCAGCCTGGGGGGGTCCTCTGGAAACACCATATATTTT; CDR3 protein: CASSLGGSSGNTIYF
V gene: TRBV5-6; J gene: TRBJ2-7; CDR3 length: 11; clone size: -; D gene: -; CDR3 DNA: TGTGCCAGCAGCGCCAGGGTGGAGCAGTACTTC; CDR3 protein: CASSARVEQYF
V gene: TRBV9; J gene: TRBJ2-2; CDR3 length: 17; clone size: -; D gene: -; CDR3 DNA: TGTGCCAGCAGCGTAGGTCTTGGTGGGAGAGGTGCCGGGGAGCTGTTTTTT; CDR3 protein: CASSVGLGGRGAGELFF
V gene: TRBV27; J gene: TRBJ2-2; CDR3 length: 14; clone size: -; D gene: -; CDR3 DNA: TGTGCCAGCAGTTTATTCAGGGCGGCCGGGGAGCTGTTTTTT; CDR3 protein: CASSLFRAAGELFF
V gene: TRBV28; J gene: TRBJ2-2; CDR3 length: 14; clone size: -; D gene: -; CDR3 DNA: TGTGCCAGCAGGGGCAGTACGAACACCGGGGAGCTGTTTTTT; CDR3 protein: CASRGSTNTGELFF
V gene: TRBV28; J gene: TRBJ2-5; CDR3 length: 14; clone size: -; D gene: -; CDR3 DNA: TGTGCCAGCAGTTTATTTCAGGGCCAAGAGACCCAGTACTTC; CDR3 protein: CASSLFQGQETQYF
V gene: TRBV2; J gene: TRBJ2-3; CDR3 length: 14; clone size: -; D gene: -; CDR3 DNA: TGTGCCCCCCGACCAGGGCCGTTCACAGATACGCAGTATTTT; CDR3 protein: CAPRPGPFTDTQYF
V gene: TRBV28; J gene: TRBJ1-5; CDR3 length: 14; clone size: -; D gene: -; CDR3 DNA: TGTGCCAGCAGCATAAATCCAGGGATTCAGCCCCAGCATTTT; CDR3 protein: CASSINPGIQPQHF
V gene: TRBV5-1; J gene: TRBJ1-1; CDR3 length: 14; clone size: -; D gene: TRBD1; CDR3 DNA: TGCGCCAGCAGCCAAACAGGGGGTAACACTGAAGCTTTCTTT; CDR3 protein: CASSQTGGNTEAFF
V gene: TRBV2; J gene: TRBJ2-2; CDR3 length: 15; clone size: once; D gene: TRBD2; CDR3 DNA: TGTGCCAGCAGTGCAGATGTGGGGGGGAGCGGGGAGCTGTTTTTT; CDR3 protein: CASSADVGGSGELFF
V gene: TRBV5-1; J gene: TRBJ1-2; CDR3 length: 15; clone size: -; D gene: TRBD1; CDR3 DNA: TGCGCCAGCAGCTTGGGGGGACAGAGAGGGGATGGCTACACCTTC; CDR3 protein: CASSLGGQRGDGYTF
V gene: TRBV29-1; J gene: TRBJ2-1; CDR3 length: 14; clone size: few; D gene: TRBD2; CDR3 DNA: TGCAGCGTTCCACGGGGCGGGAGAAGCAATGAGCAGTTCTTC; CDR3 protein: CSVPRGGRSNEQFF
V gene: TRBV7-9; J gene: TRBJ2-1; CDR3 length: 15; clone size: few; D gene: TRBD2; CDR3 DNA: TGTGCCAGCAGCCCAAACTCCGGGACTAGTGGTGAGCAGTTCTTC; CDR3 protein: CASSPNSGTSGEQFF
V gene: TRBV5-5; J gene: TRBJ2-7; CDR3 length: 14; clone size: few; D gene: TRBD1; CDR3 DNA: TGTGCCAGCAGCAGGGACAGGGCGTACTACGAGCAGTACTTC; CDR3 protein: CASSRDRAYYEQYF
V gene: TRBV15; J gene: TRBJ1-1; CDR3 length: 15; clone size: -; D gene: TRBD1; CDR3 DNA: TGTGCCACCAGCAGAATACAGGGGATTGGGACTGAAGCTTTCTTT; CDR3 protein: CATSRIQGIGTEAFF
V gene: TRBV5-1; J gene: TRBJ1-1; CDR3 length: 13; clone size: -; D gene: -; CDR3 DNA: TGCGCCAGCAGCTTGGTCCAGACTACTGAAGCTTTCTTT; CDR3 protein: CASSLVQTTEAFF
V gene: TRBV7-9; J gene: TRBJ1-6; CDR3 length: 15; clone size: -; D gene: TRBD1; CDR3 DNA: TGTGCCAGCAGCCCCGGGACAGTTTATAATTCACCCCTCCACTTT; CDR3 protein: CASSPGTVYNSPLHF
V gene: TRBV2; J gene: TRBJ1-1; CDR3 length: 15; clone size: -; D gene: TRBD1; CDR3 DNA: TGTGCCAGCAGACTAAGACAGGGGGTGGTTACTGAAGCTTTCTTT; CDR3 protein: CASRLRQGVVTEAFF
V gene: TRBV6-5; J gene: TRBJ2-7; CDR3 length: 13; clone size: -; D gene: -; CDR3 DNA: TGTGCCAGCAGTCGGACAGATACCTACGAGCAGTACTTC; CDR3 protein: CASSRTDTYEQYF
V gene: TRBV7-9; J gene: TRBJ2-3; CDR3 length: 19; clone size: once; D gene: TRBD2; CDR3 DNA: TGTGCCAGCAGCTTAGCAGGTTTAGCGGGAGGCCGATTCACAGATACGCAGTATTTT; CDR3 protein: CASSLAGLAGGRFTDTQYF
V gene: TRBV7-6; J gene: TRBJ1-3; CDR3 length: 13; clone size: -; D gene: -; CDR3 DNA: TGTGCCAGCAGTGAGGGGGCTGGAAACACCATATATTTT; CDR3 protein: CASSEGAGNTIYF
V gene: TRBV2; J gene: TRBJ2-5; CDR3 length: 15; clone size: -; D gene: TRBD1; CDR3 DNA: TGTGCCAGCAACGGAGGGACAGGGAGGGGAGAGACCCAGTACTTC; CDR3 protein: CASNGGTGRGETQYF
V gene: TRBV6-1; J gene: TRBJ1-3; CDR3 length: 16; clone size: -; D gene: -; CDR3 DNA: TGTGCCAGCAGTGAATGGATGGGGGAGGCTGGAAACACCATATATTTT; CDR3 protein: CASSEWMGEAGNTIYF
V gene: TRBV27; J gene: TRBJ2-7; CDR3 length: 13; clone size: -; D gene: TRBD1; CDR3 DNA: TGTGCCAGCAGCGCAGGGGGCCTTTACGAGCAGTACTTC; CDR3 protein: CASSAGGLYEQYF
V gene: TRBV11-2; J gene: TRBJ2-2; CDR3 length: 15; clone size: -; D gene: TRBD2; CDR3 DNA: TGTGCCAGCAGTATAGCGGGAGGGTTAACCGGGGAGCTGTTTTTT; CDR3 protein: CASSIAGGLTGELFF
V gene: TRBV27; J gene: TRBJ1-1; CDR3 length: 12; clone size: -; D gene: -; CDR3 DNA: TGTGCCAGTGGACAGTACAACACTGAAGCTTTCTTT; CDR3 protein: CASGQYNTEAFF
V gene: TRBV7-9; J gene: TRBJ1-1; CDR3 length: 14; clone size: once; D gene: -; CDR3 DNA: TGTGCCAGCAGCCTCAGTTGGGGGGGCACTGAAGCTTTCTTT; CDR3 protein: CASSLSWGGTEAFF
V gene: TRBV11-2; J gene: TRBJ1-1; CDR3 length: 15; clone size: once; D gene: -; CDR3 DNA: TGTGCCAGCAGCATAAGCAGGGCGGCGAACACTGAAGCTTTCTTT; CDR3 protein: CASSISRAANTEAFF
V gene: TRBV7-8; J gene: TRBJ2-3; CDR3 length: 15; clone size: -; D gene: -; CDR3 DNA: TGTGCCAGCAGCCGGATTGTGGGCAGCGGTTTCACGCAGTATTTT; CDR3 protein: CASSRIVGSGFTQYF
V gene: TRBV28; J gene: TRBJ1-1; CDR3 length: 10; clone size: once; D gene: -; CDR3 DNA: TGTGCCAGCACAGGGCCCGAAGCTTTCTTT; CDR3 protein: CASTGPEAFF
V gene: TRBV7-9; J gene: TRBJ1-1; CDR3 length: 17; clone size: -; D gene: TRBD1; CDR3 DNA: TGTGCCAGCAGCTTAAGACCTACAGGGGAGGTGAACACTGAAGCTTTCTTT; CDR3 protein: CASSLRPTGEVNTEAFF
V gene: TRBV6-2/TRBV6-3; J gene: TRBJ2-3; CDR3 length: 15; clone size: -; D gene: TRBD1; CDR3 DNA: TGTGCCAGCAGTTACGACAGGGGTAATACAGATACGCAGTATTTT; CDR3 protein: CASSYDRGNTDTQYF
V gene: TRBV19; J gene: TRBJ1-2; CDR3 length: 13; clone size: -; D gene: TRBD1; CDR3 DNA: TGTGCCACCTGGGACAGGGTTAACTATGGCTACACCTTC; CDR3 protein: CATWDRVNYGYTF
V gene: TRBV6-5; J gene: TRBJ1-1; CDR3 length: 15; clone size: -; D gene: -; CDR3 DNA: TGTGCCAGCAGTCTGACCCCGGTGGGGGGTTCTGAAGCTTTCTTT; CDR3 protein: CASSLTPVGGSEAFF
V gene: TRBV7-2; J gene: TRBJ1-5; CDR3 length: 12; clone size: -; D gene: -; CDR3 DNA: TGTGCCAGCAGTCTCTTCAATCAGCCCCAGCATTTT; CDR3 protein: CASSLFNQPQHF
V gene: TRBV6-5; J gene: TRBJ2-7; CDR3 length: 14; clone size: -; D gene: TRBD1; CDR3 DNA: TGTGCCAGCGAAGTGGGACAGGGGGCATACGAGCAGTACTTC; CDR3 protein: CASEVGQGAYEQYF
V gene: TRBV6-5; J gene: TRBJ2-1; CDR3 length: 15; clone size: -; D gene: TRBD1; CDR3 DNA: TGTGCCAGCAGTACAACCGGGACAGGGTACAATGAGCAGTTCTTC; CDR3 protein: CASSTTGTGYNEQFF
V gene: TRBV5-1; J gene: TRBJ2-1; CDR3 length: 16; clone size: -; D gene: -; CDR3 DNA: TGCGCCAGCAGCCCCTCCCACCCGATTACTAACAACGAGCAGTTCTTC; CDR3 protein: CASSPSHPITNNEQFF
V gene: TRBV30; J gene: TRBJ1-2; CDR3 length: 13; clone size: -; D gene: TRBD1; CDR3 DNA: TGTGCCTGGATCGGGACAGGGAATGGGGGCTACACCTTC; CDR3 protein: CAWIGTGNGGYTF
V gene: TRBV9; J gene: TRBJ2-7; CDR3 length: 13; clone size: once; D gene: -; CDR3 DNA: TGTGCCAGCAGCCCCCTCGGGGTTAGCGAGCAGTACTTC; CDR3 protein: CASSPLGVSEQYF
V gene: TRBV27; J gene: TRBJ1-6; CDR3 length: 16; clone size: -; D gene: -; CDR3 DNA: TGTGCCAGCAGTTTAGGGGAGGGGGGAAGATCTTCACCCCTCCACTTT; CDR3 protein: CASSLGEGGRSSPLHF
V gene: TRBV14; J gene: TRBJ1-1; CDR3 length: 14; clone size: once; D gene: -; CDR3 DNA: TGTGCCAGCAGCCAGAGAACAGGGAACACTGAAGCTTTCTTT; CDR3 protein: CASSQRTGNTEAFF
V gene: TRBV24-1; J gene: TRBJ2-3; CDR3 length: 15; clone size: -; D gene: TRBD2; CDR3 DNA: TGTGCCACCAGTGAAATGGGACTAGCGGGTGATACGCAGTATTTT; CDR3 protein: CATSEMGLAGDTQYF
V gene: TRBV24-1; J gene: TRBJ2-5; CDR3 length: 16; clone size: -; D gene: -; CDR3 DNA: TGTGCCACCAGTGATTCGGGACTTACCGCCAGGGAGACCCAGTACTTC; CDR3 protein: CATSDSGLTARETQYF
V gene: TRBV10-3; J gene: TRBJ1-2; CDR3 length: 15; clone size: -; D gene: -; CDR3 DNA: TGTGCCATCAGTGAGTCCACAGGGTATGACTATGGCTACACCTTC; CDR3 protein: CAISESTGYDYGYTF
V gene: TRBV2; J gene: TRBJ1-1; CDR3 length: 15; clone size: -; D gene: -; CDR3 DNA: TGTGCCAGCAGTGATTTTTGGGGGGTGAACACTGAAGCTTTCTTT; CDR3 protein: CASSDFWGVNTEAFF
V gene: TRBV4-1; J gene: TRBJ2-7; CDR3 length: 16; clone size: -; D gene: -; CDR3 DNA: TGCGCCAGCAGCCAGAACCGGGGGGCGGGAGATTTCGAGCAGTACTTC; CDR3 protein: CASSQNRGAGDFEQYF
V gene: TRBV27; J gene: TRBJ1-3; CDR3 length: 15; clone size: -; D gene: -; CDR3 DNA: TGTGCCAGCAGAGAAGGAGGAGGGCCTGGAAACACCATATATTTT; CDR3 protein: CASREGGGPGNTIYF